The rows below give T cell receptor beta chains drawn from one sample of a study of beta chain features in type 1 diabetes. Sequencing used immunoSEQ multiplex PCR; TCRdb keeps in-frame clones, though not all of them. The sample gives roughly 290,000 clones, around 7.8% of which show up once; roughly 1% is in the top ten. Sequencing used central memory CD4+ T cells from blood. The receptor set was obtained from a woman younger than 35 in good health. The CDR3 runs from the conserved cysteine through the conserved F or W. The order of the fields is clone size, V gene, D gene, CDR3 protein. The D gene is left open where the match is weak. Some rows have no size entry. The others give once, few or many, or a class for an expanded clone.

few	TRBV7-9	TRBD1	CASSLVEGARTEAFF
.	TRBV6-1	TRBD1	CASTGTGTGTDTQYF
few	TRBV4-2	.	CASSPQNNEQFF
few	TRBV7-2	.	CASSPPWGLAFF
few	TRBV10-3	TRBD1	CAISDPTTGGNTGELFF
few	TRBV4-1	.	CASSQRGDGDNQPQHF
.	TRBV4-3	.	CASSQLGSGNTIYF
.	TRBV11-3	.	CASSLMFWGGNEAFF
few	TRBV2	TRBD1	CASRNRGDNQPQHF
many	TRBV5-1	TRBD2	CASSRTAGGPSEQYF
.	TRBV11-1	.	CASSIRLGGETQYF
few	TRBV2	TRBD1	CASSVQGTGELFF
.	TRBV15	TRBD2	CATSRETSGATDTQYF
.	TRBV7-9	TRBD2	CASSSTAGGVTDTQYF
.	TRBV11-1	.	CASSLQLHYEQYF
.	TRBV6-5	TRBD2	CASSYWTSNTGELFF
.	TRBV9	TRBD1	CASSRSPGTGRDTQYF
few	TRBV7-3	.	CASSLTAGLYQETQYF
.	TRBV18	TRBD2	CASSPPNGRAVNEQFF
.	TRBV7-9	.	CASSLGDSGANVLTF
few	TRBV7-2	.	CASSEGLYEQYF
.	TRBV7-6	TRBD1	CASSLTGQGTRNEQFF
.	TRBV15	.	CATSRDVQKKYF
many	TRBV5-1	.	CASSQTTGANVLTF
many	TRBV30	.	CAWMTHTIYF
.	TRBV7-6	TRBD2	CASSLTSGTYNEQFF
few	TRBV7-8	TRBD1	CASSNRQGGGYTF
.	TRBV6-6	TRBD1	CASSYDRGRDIQYF
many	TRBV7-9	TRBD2	CASRDLAGGLEQYF
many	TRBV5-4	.	CASRRASWDTEAFF
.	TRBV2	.	CASSDVSPLHF
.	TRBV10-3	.	CAISERVYEQYF
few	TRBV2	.	CASSAGTWGGYTF
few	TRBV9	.	CASSATDYGYTF
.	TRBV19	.	CASTWGDIRGYTF
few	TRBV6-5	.	CASSWGTAGELFF
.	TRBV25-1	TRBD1	CASRNRGRGYEQYF
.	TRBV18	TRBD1	CASSLGTDYEQYF
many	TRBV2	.	CASSTIREYF
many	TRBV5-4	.	CASSLELNTDTQYF
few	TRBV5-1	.	CASSLTTDTQYF
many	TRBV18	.	CASSPKGGHGGEKLFF
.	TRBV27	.	CASSSPGWGEQFF
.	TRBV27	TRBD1	CASSPRGQYGSEQFF
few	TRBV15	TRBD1	CATSPGQGTNTIYF
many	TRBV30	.	CATTGGANEKLFF
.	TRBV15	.	CATSRDGRVGNEKLFF
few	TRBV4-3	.	CASSQGYSEKLFF
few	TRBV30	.	CAWGDRGYGYTF
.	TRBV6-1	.	CASSLFYEQYF
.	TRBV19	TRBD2	CASSIGGLAGRYEQYF
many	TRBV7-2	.	CASSNRRSGANVLTF
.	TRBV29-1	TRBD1	CSVEEGRGDQPQHF
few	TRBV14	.	CASSQGVAEQFF
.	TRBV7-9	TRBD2	CASSSPTSARTDTQYF
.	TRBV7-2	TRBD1	CASSLAGTGGTEAFF
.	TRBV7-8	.	CASSAQILANTGELFF
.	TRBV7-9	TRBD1	CASSSPDRTGNYGYTF
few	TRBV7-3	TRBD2	CASSSTLAGSYNEQFF